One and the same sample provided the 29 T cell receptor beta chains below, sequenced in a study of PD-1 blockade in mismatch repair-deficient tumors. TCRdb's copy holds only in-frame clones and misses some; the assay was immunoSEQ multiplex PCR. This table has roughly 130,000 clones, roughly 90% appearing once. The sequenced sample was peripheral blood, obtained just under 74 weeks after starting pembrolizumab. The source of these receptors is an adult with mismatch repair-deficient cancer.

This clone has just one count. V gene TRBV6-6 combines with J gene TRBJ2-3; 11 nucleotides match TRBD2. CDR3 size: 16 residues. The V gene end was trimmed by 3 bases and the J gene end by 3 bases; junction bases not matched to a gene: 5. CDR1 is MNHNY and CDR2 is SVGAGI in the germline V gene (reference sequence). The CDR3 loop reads CASSYTTSGKTDTQYF. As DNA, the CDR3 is TGTGCCAGCAGTTATACGACTAGCGGGAAGACAGATACGCAGTATTTT.

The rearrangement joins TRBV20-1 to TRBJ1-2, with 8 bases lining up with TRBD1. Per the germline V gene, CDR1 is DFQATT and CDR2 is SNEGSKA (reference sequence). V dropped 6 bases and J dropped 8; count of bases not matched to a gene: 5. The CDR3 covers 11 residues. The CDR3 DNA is TGCAGTGCGAGGACAGGGCGAGGCTACACCTTC. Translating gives CSARTGRGYTF.

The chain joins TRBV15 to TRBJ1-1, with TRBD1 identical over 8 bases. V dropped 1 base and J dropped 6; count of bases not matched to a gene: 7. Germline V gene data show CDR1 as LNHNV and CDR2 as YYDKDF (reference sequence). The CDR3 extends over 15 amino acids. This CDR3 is CATSRVVTGEAEAFF. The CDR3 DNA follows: TGTGCCACCAGCAGAGTTGTGACAGGGGAAGCTGAAGCTTTCTTT.

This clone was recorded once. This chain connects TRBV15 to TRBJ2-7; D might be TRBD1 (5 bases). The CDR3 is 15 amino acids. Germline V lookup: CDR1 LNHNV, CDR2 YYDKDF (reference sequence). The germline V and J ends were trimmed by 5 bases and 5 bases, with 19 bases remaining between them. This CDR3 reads CATSPGFGGADEQYF. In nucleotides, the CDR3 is TGTGCCACCAGCCCTGGGTTCGGTGGGGCGGACGAGCAGTACTTC.

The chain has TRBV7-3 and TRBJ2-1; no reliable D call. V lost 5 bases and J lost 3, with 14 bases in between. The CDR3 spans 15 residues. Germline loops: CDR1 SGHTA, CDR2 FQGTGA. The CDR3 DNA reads TGTGCCAGCAGCCCGACGGTAGGATTCTACAATGAGCAGTTCTTC. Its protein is CASSPTVGFYNEQFF. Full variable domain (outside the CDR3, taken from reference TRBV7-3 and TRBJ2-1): GAGVSQTPSNKVTEKGKYVELRCDPISGHTALYWYRQSLGQGPEFLIYFQGTGAADDSGLPNDRFFAVRPEGSVSTLKIQRTERGDSAVYLCASSPTVGFYNEQFFGPGTRLTVL.

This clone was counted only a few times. CDR3 sequence: CASSFAFTLDEQFF. CDR3 bases: TGTGCCAGCAGTTTTGCCTTTACCTTGGATGAGCAGTTCTTC. The rearrangement uses TRBV28 and TRBJ2-1, with D uncertain. The CDR3 has 14 amino acids. CDR1 is MDHEN and CDR2 is SYDVKM in the germline V gene. V lost 3 bases and J 8 bases, leaving 14 bases between the germline ends.

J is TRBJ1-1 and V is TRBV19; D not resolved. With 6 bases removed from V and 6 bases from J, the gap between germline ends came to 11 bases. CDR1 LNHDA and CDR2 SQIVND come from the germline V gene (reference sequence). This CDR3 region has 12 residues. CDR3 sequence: CASSSSWAEAFF. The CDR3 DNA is TGTGCCAGTAGCTCTAGTTGGGCTGAAGCTTTCTTT.

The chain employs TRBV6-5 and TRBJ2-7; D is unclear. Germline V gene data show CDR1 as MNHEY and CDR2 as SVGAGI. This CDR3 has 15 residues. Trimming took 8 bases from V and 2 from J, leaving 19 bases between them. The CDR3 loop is CASSNPRVVPYEQYF. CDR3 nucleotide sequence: TGTGCCAGCTCGAATCCCCGAGTTGTTCCCTACGAGCAGTACTTC.

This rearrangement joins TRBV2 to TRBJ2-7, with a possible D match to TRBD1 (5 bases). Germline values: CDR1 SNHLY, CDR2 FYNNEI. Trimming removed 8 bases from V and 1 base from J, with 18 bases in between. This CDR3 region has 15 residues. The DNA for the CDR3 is TGTGCCAGCCTCCCGAATTACCCAGGGTCCTACGAGCAGTACTTC. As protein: CASLPNYPGSYEQYF.

CDR3 in DNA: TGTGCCAGCAGCCCCACCGGACTGAACACCGGGGAGCTGTTTTTT. Its protein is CASSPTGLNTGELFF. The chain combines TRBV7-6 with TRBJ2-2; D perhaps matches TRBD2 (5 bases). The CDR3 runs to 15 residues. V gave up 5 bases and J gave up 1 base, with 11 bases separating them. Germline values: CDR1 SGHVS, CDR2 FNYEAQ.

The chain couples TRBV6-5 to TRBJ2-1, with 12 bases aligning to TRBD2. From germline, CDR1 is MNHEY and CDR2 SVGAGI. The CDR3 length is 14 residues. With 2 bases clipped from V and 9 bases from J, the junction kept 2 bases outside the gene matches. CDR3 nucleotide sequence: TGTGCCAGCAGTTACGGACTAGCGGGATCTGAGCAGTTCTTC. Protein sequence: CASSYGLAGSEQFF.

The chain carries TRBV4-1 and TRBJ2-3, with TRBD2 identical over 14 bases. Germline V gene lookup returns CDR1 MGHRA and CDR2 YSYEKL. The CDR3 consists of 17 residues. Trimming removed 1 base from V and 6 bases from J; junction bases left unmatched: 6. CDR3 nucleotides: TGCGCCAGCAGCCAAGGGTTCGGGACTAGCGGGAGTGATACGCAGTATTTT. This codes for CASSQGFGTSGSDTQYF.

The chain's CDR3 is CASSPWTELREQYF. Written as DNA, the CDR3 is TGTGCCAGCAGTCCCTGGACAGAACTGAGGGAGCAGTACTTC. The chain links TRBV28 to TRBJ2-7; TRBD1 is a possible D gene (6 bases). The CDR3 is made up of 14 amino acids. The V end lost 5 bases, the J end lost 7 bases, and 18 bases lay between the germline ends. The V gene's germline CDR1 is MDHEN and CDR2 SYDVKM. The full variable domain, rest sourced from reference TRBV28 and TRBJ2-7, is DVKVTQSSRYLVKRTGEKVFLECVQDMDHENMFWYRQDPGLGLRLIYFSYDVKMKEKGDIPEGYSVSREKKERFSLILESASTNQTSMYLCASSPWTELREQYFGPGTRLTVT.

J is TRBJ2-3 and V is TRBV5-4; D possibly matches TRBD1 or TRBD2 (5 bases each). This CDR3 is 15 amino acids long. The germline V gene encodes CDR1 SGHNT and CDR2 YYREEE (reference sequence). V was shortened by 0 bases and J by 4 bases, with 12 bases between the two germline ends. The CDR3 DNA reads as TGTGCCAGCAGCTTGGGGTGGGGGATTGCAGATACGCAGTATTTT. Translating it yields CASSLGWGIADTQYF.

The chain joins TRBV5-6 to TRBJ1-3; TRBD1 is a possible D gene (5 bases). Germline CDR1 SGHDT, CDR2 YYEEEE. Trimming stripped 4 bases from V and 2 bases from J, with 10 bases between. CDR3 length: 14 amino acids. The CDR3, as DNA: TGTGCCAGCAGCCGCCAGGGAACTGGAAACACCATATATTTT. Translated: CASSRQGTGNTIYF.

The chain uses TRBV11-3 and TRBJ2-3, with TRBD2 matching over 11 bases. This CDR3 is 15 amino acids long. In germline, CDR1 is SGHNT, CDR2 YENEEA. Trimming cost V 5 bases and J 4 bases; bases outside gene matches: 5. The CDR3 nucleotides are TGTGCCAGCAGCCCGACTAGCGGGAAGGCAGATACGCAGTATTTT. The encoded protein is CASSPTSGKADTQYF. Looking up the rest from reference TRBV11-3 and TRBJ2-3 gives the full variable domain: EAGVVQSPRYKIIEKKQPVAFWCNPISGHNTLYWYLQNLGQGPELLIRYENEEAVDDSQLPKDRFSAERLKGVDSTLKIQPAELGDSAVYLCASSPTSGKADTQYFGPGTRLTVL.

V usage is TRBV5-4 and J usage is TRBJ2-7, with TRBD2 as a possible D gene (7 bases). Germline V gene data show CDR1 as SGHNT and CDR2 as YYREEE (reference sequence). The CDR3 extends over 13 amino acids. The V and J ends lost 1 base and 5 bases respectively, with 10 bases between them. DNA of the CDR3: TGTGCCAGCAGCTTGCGGGGGGCCCACGAGCAGTACTTC. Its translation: CASSLRGAHEQYF.

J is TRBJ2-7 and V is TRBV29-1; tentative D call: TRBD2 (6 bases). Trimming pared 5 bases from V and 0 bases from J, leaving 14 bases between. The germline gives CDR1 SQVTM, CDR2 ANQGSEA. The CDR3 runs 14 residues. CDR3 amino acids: CSVLSGSISYEQYF. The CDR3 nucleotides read TGCAGCGTTTTATCCGGGAGTATCTCCTACGAGCAGTACTTC.

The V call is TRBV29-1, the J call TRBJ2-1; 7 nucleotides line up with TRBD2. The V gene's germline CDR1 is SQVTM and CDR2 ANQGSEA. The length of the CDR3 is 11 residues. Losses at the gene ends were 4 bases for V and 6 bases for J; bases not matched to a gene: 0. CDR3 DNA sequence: TGCAGCGTTGGCGGGGGCAATGAGCAGTTCTTC. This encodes CSVGGGNEQFF.

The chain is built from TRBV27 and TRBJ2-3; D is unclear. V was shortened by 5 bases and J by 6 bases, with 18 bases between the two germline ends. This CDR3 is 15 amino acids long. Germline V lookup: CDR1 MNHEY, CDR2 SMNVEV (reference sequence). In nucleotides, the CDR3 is TGTGCCAGCAGTCCCCGCCCAGGCGCTAAGGATACGCAGTATTTT. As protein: CASSPRPGAKDTQYF.

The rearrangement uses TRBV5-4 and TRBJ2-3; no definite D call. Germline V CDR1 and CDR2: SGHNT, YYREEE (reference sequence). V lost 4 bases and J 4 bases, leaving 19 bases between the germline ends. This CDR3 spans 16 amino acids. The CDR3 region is CASSPGGLSQADTQYF. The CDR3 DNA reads TGTGCCAGCAGCCCTGGTGGGCTAAGCCAAGCAGATACGCAGTATTTT.

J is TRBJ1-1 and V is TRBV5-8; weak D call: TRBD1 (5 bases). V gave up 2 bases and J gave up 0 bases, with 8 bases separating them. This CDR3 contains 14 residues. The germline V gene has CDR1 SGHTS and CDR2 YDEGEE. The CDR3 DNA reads TGTGCCAGCAGCTTCCGACAGCTGAACACTGAAGCTTTCTTT. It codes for CASSFRQLNTEAFF. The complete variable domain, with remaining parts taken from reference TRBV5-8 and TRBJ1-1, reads EAGVTQSPTHLIKTRGQQATLRCSPISGHTSVYWYQQALGLGLQFLLWYDEGEERNRGNFPPRFSGRQFPNYSSELNVNALELEDSALYLCASSFRQLNTEAFFGQGTRLTVV.

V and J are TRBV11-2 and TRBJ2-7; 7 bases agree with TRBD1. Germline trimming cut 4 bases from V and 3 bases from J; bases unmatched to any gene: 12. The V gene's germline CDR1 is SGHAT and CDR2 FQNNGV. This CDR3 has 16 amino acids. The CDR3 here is CASSWGDRDPFYEQYF. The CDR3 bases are TGTGCCAGCAGCTGGGGAGACAGGGACCCGTTCTACGAGCAGTACTTC.

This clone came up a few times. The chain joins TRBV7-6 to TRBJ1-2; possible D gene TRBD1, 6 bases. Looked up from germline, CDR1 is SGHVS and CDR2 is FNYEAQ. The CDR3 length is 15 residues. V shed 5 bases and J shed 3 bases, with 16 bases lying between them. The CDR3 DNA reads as TGTGCCAGCAGCCTCGGGGGCAGAGTGGACTATGGCTACACCTTC. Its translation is CASSLGGRVDYGYTF.

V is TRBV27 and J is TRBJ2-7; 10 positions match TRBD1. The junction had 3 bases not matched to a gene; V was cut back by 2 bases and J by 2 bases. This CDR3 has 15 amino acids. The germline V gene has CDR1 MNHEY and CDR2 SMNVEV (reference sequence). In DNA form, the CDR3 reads TGTGCCAGCAGTTTACGGGGGACAGGGGCCTACGAGCAGTACTTC. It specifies CASSLRGTGAYEQYF.

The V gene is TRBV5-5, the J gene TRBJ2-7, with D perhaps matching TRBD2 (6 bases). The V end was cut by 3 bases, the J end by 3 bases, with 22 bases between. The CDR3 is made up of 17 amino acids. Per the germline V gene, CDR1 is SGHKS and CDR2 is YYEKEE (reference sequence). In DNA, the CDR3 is TGTGCCAGCAGCTCGGGAGTTTTCTCCCCGGACATCTACGAGCAGTACTTC. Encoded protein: CASSSGVFSPDIYEQYF.

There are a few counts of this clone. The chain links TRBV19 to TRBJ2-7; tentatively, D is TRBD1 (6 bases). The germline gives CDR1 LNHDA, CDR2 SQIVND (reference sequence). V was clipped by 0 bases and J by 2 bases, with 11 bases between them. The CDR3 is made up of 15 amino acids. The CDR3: CASSIDGRGTYEQYF. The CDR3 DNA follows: TGTGCCAGTAGTATAGATGGCAGGGGAACCTACGAGCAGTACTTC.

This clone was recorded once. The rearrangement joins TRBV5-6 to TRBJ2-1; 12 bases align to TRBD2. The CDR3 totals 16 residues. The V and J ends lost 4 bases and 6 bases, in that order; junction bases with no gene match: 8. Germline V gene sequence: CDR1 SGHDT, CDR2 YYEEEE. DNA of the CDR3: TGTGCCAGCAGCACCCCGACTAGCGGGAGAGGCAATGAGCAGTTCTTC. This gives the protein CASSTPTSGRGNEQFF.

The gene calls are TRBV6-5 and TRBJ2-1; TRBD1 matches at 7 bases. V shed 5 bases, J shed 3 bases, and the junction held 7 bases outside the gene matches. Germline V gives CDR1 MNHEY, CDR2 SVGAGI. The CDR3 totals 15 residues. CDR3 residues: CASSTGTASYNEQFF. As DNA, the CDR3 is TGTGCCAGCAGTACCGGGACAGCCAGCTACAATGAGCAGTTCTTC.